This T cell receptor beta chain was sequenced for a study of blood T cell repertoires in COVID-19. The overall study: Donors in the United States, Italy and Spain gave samples during acute or convalescent COVID-19.

This clone appeared once. Germline V lookup: CDR1 MNHEY, CDR2 SVGAGI. The CDR3 spans 14 residues. V was pared by 3 bases and J by 6 bases, with 5 bases of the junction left unmatched. Authors' methods: Estimation of nucleated cell counts was performed using reference gene primer amplification. Profiled with immunoSEQ multiplex PCR; TCRdb holds only in-frame clones, not every one. The DNA gave D and trimming, while V, J and clone size come from that table. The top ten clones hold around 25% of a sample with tens of thousands of clones, roughly 80% of them seen once. This clonotype originated in a man of 80 years or more with active or convalescent COVID-19. The source material was peripheral blood. This sequence joins TRBV6-5 and TRBJ1-5; 7 bases fit TRBD1. CDR3 amino acids: CASSYSSGGQPQHF. As DNA, the CDR3 is TGTGCCAGCAGTTATTCGTCAGGGGGTCAGCCCCAGCATTTT.